The 28 T cell receptor beta chains listed next were all sequenced from one sample in a study of CD8 T cells in Susac syndrome. The authors reverse transcribed about 0.45 to 1 ug RNA with random hexamers. From the immunoSEQ multiplex PCR reads, TCRdb called clonotypes with MiXCR, one entry per CDR3 protein. This table holds around 71,000 distinct CDR3 sequences, roughly 93% found once. Sequencing used CD4+ T cells from PBMCs. The receptors come from a human donor with Susac syndrome.

V and J are TRBV18 and TRBJ2-3; D ambiguous. The CDR3 loop spans 15 amino acids. Trimming cost V 5 bases and J 2 bases, with 14 bases left between them. Germline CDR1 is KGHSH and CDR2 is LQKENI. The CDR3 spells CASSSGLTATDTQYF. For the CDR3, the DNA is TGTGCCAGCTCATCGGGCCTCACGGCCACAGATACGCAGTATTTT.

The chain links TRBV20-1 to TRBJ2-7; D not certain. This CDR3 contains 14 residues. CDR1 DFQATT and CDR2 SNEGSKA come from the germline V gene (reference sequence). With 3 bases removed from V and 2 bases from J, the gap between germline ends came to 14 bases. The CDR3 bases are TGCAGTGCTAGTAGGGCAGAGTCGCCCTACGAGCAGTACTTC. This encodes CSASRAESPYEQYF.

The chain joins TRBV18 to TRBJ2-3; D tentatively reads TRBD1 or TRBD2 (5 bases each). Trimming removed 0 bases at V and 7 bases at J, with 14 bases between. The CDR3 runs 15 residues. CDR1 and CDR2 (germline): KGHSH, LQKENI. CDR3: CASSPPGRGMHTQYF. The CDR3 DNA reads TGTGCCAGCTCACCACCGGGACGGGGCATGCATACGCAGTATTTT.

This chain links TRBV20-1 with TRBJ1-4; 10 bases align to TRBD1. Germline V lookup: CDR1 DFQATT, CDR2 SNEGSKA (reference sequence). CDR3 length equals 14 residues. V trimming: 5 bases; J trimming: 8 bases; junction bases outside the gene matches: 8. CDR3 residues: CSASDRGRGEKLFF. The CDR3, as DNA: TGCAGTGCTTCAGACAGGGGGCGAGGGGAAAAACTGTTTTTT.

The chain couples TRBV4-1 to TRBJ2-5, with D perhaps matching TRBD1 (6 bases). The V gene's germline CDR1 is MGHRA and CDR2 YSYEKL. The CDR3 covers 16 residues. V lost 0 bases and J 3 bases, leaving 14 bases between the germline ends. The CDR3 reads CASSQETGRWEETQYF. The CDR3 DNA is TGCGCCAGCAGCCAAGAAACAGGGCGGTGGGAAGAGACCCAGTACTTC.

This chain connects TRBV5-6 to TRBJ2-5; D not resolved. V was trimmed by 1 base and J by 0 bases, leaving 13 bases between them. CDR1 and CDR2 (germline): SGHDT, YYEEEE. CDR3 length: 16 amino acids. This chain's CDR3 is CASSLTESVYQETQYF. The CDR3 DNA follows: TGTGCCAGCAGCTTGACAGAATCTGTGTACCAAGAGACCCAGTACTTC.

Here the CDR3 reads CASKPGQGSYNEQFF. As DNA, the CDR3 is TGTGCCAGCAAACCGGGACAGGGTTCCTACAATGAGCAGTTCTTC. V and J are TRBV12-3 or TRBV12-4 and TRBJ2-1; 9 bases are shared with TRBD1. The CDR3 has 15 amino acids. The ends lost 7 bases at V and 1 base at J; junction bases unmatched: 5.

Concerning this clonotype itself: One junction end does not reproduce the germline sequence, and a read error may be involved. CDR3 loop: CASSPPGRVVSLF. CDR3 sequence (DNA): TGTGCCAGCAGTCCCCCTGGGAGGGTGGTTTCTCTCTTC. The rearrangement uses TRBV6-2 or TRBV6-3 and TRBJ2-1; 7 bases match TRBD2. The CDR3 has 13 residues. Germline lookup yields CDR1 MNHEY and CDR2 SVGEGT.

The V gene is TRBV29-1, the J gene TRBJ2-6, with 9 bases aligning to TRBD1. CDR1 is SQVTM, CDR2 ANQGSEA, per germline. The CDR3 covers 19 residues. J gave up 0 bases and V 4 bases, and 13 bases lay outside the gene matches. The CDR3 reads CSVGGTGTGKLSGANVLTF. CDR3 nucleotides: TGCAGCGTTGGAGGAACCGGGACAGGGAAGCTCTCTGGGGCCAACGTCCTGACTTTC.

This chain uses TRBV5-1 with TRBJ1-2; D not resolved. The CDR3 is 13 residues long. Trimming cost V 0 bases and J 7 bases, with 10 bases left between them. From germline, CDR1 is SGHRS and CDR2 YFSETQ. CDR3 protein: CASSLGQVAGYTF. Here the CDR3 DNA reads TGCGCCAGCAGCTTGGGACAAGTGGCTGGCTACACCTTC.

In its sample, this clonotype was seen a few times. The chain carries TRBV12-3 or TRBV12-4 and TRBJ2-5, with D possibly matching TRBD1 (6 bases). Trimming left V 5 bases short and J 1 base short, with 11 bases between. This CDR3 comprises 14 residues. CDR3 DNA: TGTGCCAGCAGTCTGGGGGCAGCCCAAGAGACCCAGTACTTC. This gives the protein CASSLGAAQETQYF.

The chain uses TRBV29-1 and TRBJ2-5; D is possibly TRBD1 (6 bases). Trimming cost V 7 bases and J 4 bases, with 19 bases left between them. Germline lookup yields CDR1 SQVTM and CDR2 ANQGSEA. This CDR3 region has 14 residues. The CDR3: CSGTGTPTRETQYF. The CDR3 DNA is TGCAGCGGAACCGGGACACCCACTCGAGAGACCCAGTACTTC.

The V gene is TRBV28, the J gene TRBJ1-2, with unresolved D. V was shortened by 5 bases and J by 5 bases, with 12 bases between the two germline ends. The germline V gene has CDR1 MDHEN and CDR2 SYDVKM. The CDR3 has 13 amino acids. This CDR3 reads CASSKRGPYGYTF. CDR3 bases: TGTGCCAGCAGTAAGAGAGGGCCGTATGGCTACACCTTC.

This chain connects TRBV30 to TRBJ1-5; D is ambiguous. The germline V and J ends were trimmed by 2 bases and 4 bases, with 9 bases remaining between them. This CDR3 contains 13 residues. Germline lookup yields CDR1 GTSNPN and CDR2 SVGIG (reference sequence). This chain's CDR3 is CAWSLDGNQPQHF. The CDR3 nucleotides are TGTGCCTGGAGTTTGGACGGTAATCAGCCCCAGCATTTT.

The chain recombines TRBV3-1 with TRBJ1-5; D is ambiguous. Germline V gives CDR1 LGHDT, CDR2 YNNKEL (reference sequence). There are 14 residues in the CDR3. Trimming took 3 bases from V and 3 from J, leaving 9 bases between them. CDR3 nucleotides: TGTGCCAGCAGCCAGCAGGAGAACAATCAGCCCCAGCATTTT. It encodes CASSQQENNQPQHF.

This clonotype was seen only once. The CDR3 reads CAISGQTSGANVLTF. In DNA, the CDR3 is TGTGCCATCAGTGGACAGACCTCTGGGGCCAACGTCCTGACTTTC. This chain uses TRBV10-3 with TRBJ2-6, with D perhaps TRBD1 (5 bases). V was clipped by 4 bases and J by 0 bases, with 7 bases between them. Germline assignment: CDR1 ENHRY and CDR2 SYGVKD. The CDR3 has 15 residues.

The chain uses TRBV4-3 and TRBJ2-3; 12 positions match TRBD2. Per the germline V gene, CDR1 is LGHNA and CDR2 is YSLEER. V gave up 3 bases and J gave up 2 bases; unmatched junction bases: 6. CDR3 length equals 17 residues. CDR3: CASSQWRTSGVTDTQYF. The CDR3 nucleotides read TGCGCCAGCAGCCAGTGGAGGACTAGCGGGGTCACAGATACGCAGTATTTT.

V gene TRBV20-1 combines with J gene TRBJ1-2; perhaps TRBD1 as D (5 bases). V lost 1 base to trimming and J lost 4 bases, with 13 bases between them. CDR1 is DFQATT, CDR2 SNEGSKA, per germline (reference sequence). The CDR3 runs to 14 residues. In nucleotides, the CDR3 is TGCAGTGCTAGAGGCCAGGGAGGCGCCTATGGCTACACCTTC. It is translated as CSARGQGGAYGYTF.

CDR3 in amino acids: CASSLTGGRTGELFF. CDR3 DNA: TGTGCCAGCAGCTTGACAGGGGGAAGGACCGGGGAGCTGTTTTTT. V is TRBV5-6 and J is TRBJ2-2, with 8 positions matching TRBD1. This CDR3 has 15 amino acids. Trimming cost V 1 base and J 5 bases; bases outside gene matches: 4. Germline V lookup: CDR1 SGHDT, CDR2 YYEEEE.

This clonotype was seen more than once but under ten times. The chain uses TRBV5-4 and TRBJ1-1, with TRBD1 as a possible D gene (5 bases). Germline values: CDR1 SGHNT, CDR2 YYREEE (reference sequence). This CDR3 is built from 13 residues. The V end lost 2 bases, the J end lost 3 bases, and 8 bases lay between the germline ends. The CDR3 nucleotides read TGTGCCAGCAGCTTAAGGGGTTACACTGAAGCTTTCTTT. Translation gives CASSLRGYTEAFF.

This chain uses TRBV7-3 with TRBJ2-3, with 9 bases fitting TRBD1. The CDR3 runs to 18 residues. J was trimmed by 0 bases and V by 1 base; bases with no gene match: 8. Germline V lookup: CDR1 SGHTA, CDR2 FQGTGA. CDR3 residues: CASSLRGTGTTSTDTQYF. The CDR3 DNA sequence: TGTGCCAGCAGCTTAAGAGGGACAGGGACCACTAGCACAGATACGCAGTATTTT.

The V gene is TRBV9, the J gene TRBJ2-1; D is undetermined. Germline V gene sequence: CDR1 SGDLS, CDR2 YYNGEE. With 0 bases removed from V and 4 bases from J, the gap between germline ends came to 11 bases. This CDR3 is 15 amino acids long. The CDR3 reads CASSVEAGSYNEQFF. The CDR3 region has the DNA TGTGCCAGCAGCGTAGAGGCCGGTAGTTACAATGAGCAGTTCTTC.

The rearrangement joins TRBV18 to TRBJ2-5; D is uncertain. Germline V CDR1 and CDR2: KGHSH, LQKENI. Trimming pared 2 bases from V and 5 bases from J, leaving 6 bases between. This CDR3 has 12 residues. CDR3 sequence: CASSPEQETQYF. As DNA, the CDR3 is TGTGCCAGCTCACCAGAGCAGGAGACCCAGTACTTC. Based on the CDR3 plus reference TRBV18 and TRBJ2-5, the full variable domain is NAGVMQNPRHLVRRRGQEARLRCSPMKGHSHVYWYRQLPEEGLKFMVYLQKENIIDESGMPKERFSAEFPKEGPSILRIQQVVRGDSAAYFCASSPEQETQYFGPGTRLLVL.

This clonotype was seen only once. The chain carries TRBV29-1 and TRBJ2-5, with D maybe TRBD2 (6 bases). Germline CDR1 is SQVTM and CDR2 is ANQGSEA. The V and J ends lost 4 bases and 2 bases respectively, with 17 bases between them. There are 15 residues in the CDR3. The CDR3 loop is CSVGRGWRGQETQYF. The CDR3 coding sequence is TGCAGCGTTGGGAGAGGCTGGCGGGGACAAGAGACCCAGTACTTC. Filled out from reference TRBV29-1 and TRBJ2-5, the complete variable domain reads SAVISQKPSRDICQRGTSLTIQCQVDSQVTMMFWYRQQPGQSLTLIATANQGSEATYESGFVIDKFPISRPNLTFSTLTVSNMSPEDSSIYLCSVGRGWRGQETQYFGPGTRLLVL.

The chain is built from TRBV20-1 and TRBJ2-5; D perhaps matches TRBD1 (6 bases). From germline, CDR1 is DFQATT and CDR2 SNEGSKA (reference sequence). This CDR3 spans 14 amino acids. Between the trimmed V and J ends, which lost 0 bases and 4 bases, there was a span of 12 bases. The chain's CDR3 is CSARDQGHRETQYF. Written as DNA, the CDR3 is TGCAGTGCTAGAGATCAGGGACATCGAGAGACCCAGTACTTC.

This chain connects TRBV4-2 to TRBJ2-7; perhaps TRBD2 as D (7 bases). The CDR3 sequence is 17 residues long. Looked up from germline, CDR1 is LGHNA and CDR2 is YNFKEQ. V lost 0 bases and J 1 base, leaving 16 bases between the germline ends. In DNA form, the CDR3 reads TGTGCCAGCAGCCAAGATCCGTCACGGGGGGCGTCCTACGAGCAGTACTTC. Protein: CASSQDPSRGASYEQYF.

The V and J genes are TRBV18 and TRBJ2-7; D possibly corresponds to TRBD2 (6 bases). Per germline, CDR1 KGHSH and CDR2 LQKENI. The V end was cut by 1 base, the J end by 5 bases, with 12 bases between. CDR3 length equals 14 residues. The CDR3, as DNA: TGTGCCAGCTCACCACTGGAGGGACTGGACGAGCAGTACTTC. Protein: CASSPLEGLDEQYF.

J is TRBJ2-5 and V is TRBV5-1; 14 bases are a match to TRBD2. Germline CDR1 is SGHRS and CDR2 is YFSETQ. The CDR3 sequence is 16 residues long. The V and J ends lost 5 bases and 4 bases, in that order; junction bases with no gene match: 7. The CDR3 sequence is CASSLTSGGARETQYF. CDR3 nucleotide sequence: TGCGCCAGCAGTCTGACTAGCGGGGGGGCCCGAGAGACCCAGTACTTC. Full variable domain (outside the CDR3, taken from reference TRBV5-1 and TRBJ2-5): KAGVTQTPRYLIKTRGQQVTLSCSPISGHRSVSWYQQTPGQGLQFLFEYFSETQRNKGNFPGRFSGRQFSNSRSEMNVSTLELGDSALYLCASSLTSGGARETQYFGPGTRLLVL.